What follows are 5 T cell receptor beta chains derived from one specimen sequenced in a study of blood T cell repertoires in COVID-19. Assay: immunoSEQ multiplex PCR; the TCRdb copy retains only in-frame clones and omits some. The data contain around 110,000 clones, over 80% of them singletons. The specimen was PBMCs or T cells enriched from blood (not recorded which). The receptors originated from a woman aged 30 to 39 who had recovered from COVID-19.

This chain joins TRBV2 and TRBJ2-7; 9 bases are a match to TRBD1. There are 15 residues in the CDR3. The V segment lost 9 bases and the J segment 0 bases; nucleotides outside the gene matches: 9. The V gene's germline CDR1 is SNHLY and CDR2 FYNNEI. The CDR3 coding sequence is TGTGCCAGTGGGGACAGGGATCGGGGCTCCTACGAGCAGTACTTC. Encoded protein: CASGDRDRGSYEQYF.

J is TRBJ1-1 and V is TRBV27; 8 bases are a match to TRBD1. From germline, CDR1 is MNHEY and CDR2 SMNVEV (reference sequence). CDR3 length equals 16 residues. Losses at the gene ends were 2 bases for V and 3 bases for J; bases not matched to a gene: 8. The CDR3 loop is CASSLAGTGGYTEAFF. DNA for the CDR3: TGTGCCAGCAGTTTAGCGGGCACAGGGGGGTACACTGAAGCTTTCTTT.

CDR3: CASRKTDNYGYTF. CDR3 in DNA: TGTGCCAGCAGGAAGACAGATAACTATGGCTACACCTTC. J is TRBJ1-2 and V is TRBV12-3 or TRBV12-4; TRBD1 is a possible D gene (5 bases). The CDR3 is 13 amino acids. The V end lost 6 bases, the J end lost 1 base, and 9 bases lay between the germline ends.

This clone occurred a few times. V and J are TRBV5-1 and TRBJ1-5, with 9 bases identical to TRBD1. Germline V gives CDR1 SGHRS, CDR2 YFSETQ. The CDR3 is made up of 17 amino acids. V lost 4 bases and J lost 1; bases outside the gene matches: 9. The CDR3 sequence is CASSPGYRGPSNQPQHF. CDR3 DNA: TGCGCCAGCAGCCCTGGATACAGGGGGCCAAGCAATCAGCCCCAGCATTTT.

The DNA of the CDR3 is TGTGCCAGCAGCTTCGGGGAACGAGAGACCCAGTACTTC. It specifies CASSFGERETQYF. The genes are TRBV5-6 and TRBJ2-5; the D gene is possibly TRBD2 (5 bases). V was cut by 2 bases and J by 4 bases, with 9 bases left in between. From germline, CDR1 is SGHDT and CDR2 YYEEEE. This CDR3 is 13 amino acids long.